A selection of T cell receptor beta chains follows, all from one sample in a study of post-analysis software for immune sequencing data. TCRdb reanalysed the PCR reads using MiXCR and keeps one entry per CDR3 protein. The sample contains fewer than 550,000 distinct CDR3 sequences, about a third of which appear only once. Sequenced: blood. The receptors originated from a girl aged 2-17 years with multiple sclerosis. Both conserved end residues are part of each CDR3. The D gene is left open where the match is weak. For some rows the clone size is stated as once, few or many, or as a class when expanded; others skip it.

>TRBJ2-5|TRBV6-5|few|14|-
TGTGCCGGCAGTTACTCCCGAGGGACAGAGACCCAGTACTTC
CAGSYSRGTETQYF
>TRBJ1-1|TRBV3-1|-|15|-
TGTGCCAGCAGCCAGGGCTGGGGGGTTGGAACTGAAGCTTTCTTT
CASSQGWGVGTEAFF
>TRBJ2-3|TRBV11-2|few|16|-
TGTGCCAGCAGCTTAGGTATCAGGGAGGATACAGATACGCAGTATTTT
CASSLGIREDTDTQYF
>TRBJ2-3|TRBV7-7|-|14|-
TGTGCCAGCAGCTTAGACAAAGGCACAGATACGCAGTATTTT
CASSLDKGTDTQYF
>TRBJ2-3|TRBV20-1|-|15|-
TGCAGTGCCATAACCGGGCGGGGGCCCGAGGATACGCAGTATTTT
CSAITGRGPEDTQYF
>TRBJ1-1|TRBV20-1|-|15|-
TGCAGTGCTAGAGATCCCTGGAAGACGAACACTGAAGCTTTCTTT
CSARDPWKTNTEAFF
>TRBJ2-7|TRBV7-9|-|15|TRBD2
TGTGCCAGCAGCCGCGGGACTAGCGGACCCTACGAGCAGTACTTC
CASSRGTSGPYEQYF
>TRBJ2-7|TRBV6-5|few|15|TRBD2
TGTGCCAGCAGACACTACGCGGGGGAGGAGTACGAGCAGTACTTC
CASRHYAGEEYEQYF
>TRBJ2-1|TRBV20-1|-|20|-
TGCAGTGCTAGAGCCCCTGAGGGACACGGCGGGAAGAGCTCCTACAATGAGCAGTTCTTC
CSARAPEGHGGKSSYNEQFF
>TRBJ2-5|TRBV12-3/TRBV12-4|-|12|-
TGTGCCAGCACAAGCGTCCACGAGACCCAGTACTTC
CASTSVHETQYF